This T cell receptor beta chain came from a study of CD8 T cells in ankylosing spondylitis. Whole-study results and caveats: It appeared that ankylosing spondylitis blood was characterized by a TCR beta motif of about 8 highly homologous variants. Relatively scarce in peripheral blood, disease-linked clones were CD8+. Reportedly, significant enrichment of disease-linked clones occurred in matched ankylosing spondylitis synovial fluid. Earlier reports found some motif variants in synovial fluid and blood in reactive arthritis.

Libraries for TCR beta were made by quantitative 5'-RACE with molecular barcodes. TCRdb re-derived calls from the 5' RACE reads in MiXCR, one entry per CDR3 protein. Of fewer than 400,000 distinct CDR3 sequences in the sample, around 8% were seen once. Of note for this clonotype: What it recognizes is unknown.

Germline CDR1 is SQVTM and CDR2 is ANQGSEA. The CDR3 loop spans 15 amino acids. V dropped 4 bases and J dropped 1 base, with 14 bases sitting between them. Sequenced: blood, either unsorted or a sorted T cell fraction (not recorded which). This clonotype was sampled from a male donor with ankylosing spondylitis. This chain uses TRBV29-1 with TRBJ2-1, with a tentative D call TRBD2 (6 bases). The DNA of the CDR3 is TGCAGCGTTGGTAATAGCGGCAGGTCCTACAATGAGCAGTTCTTC. This gives the protein CSVGNSGRSYNEQFF.